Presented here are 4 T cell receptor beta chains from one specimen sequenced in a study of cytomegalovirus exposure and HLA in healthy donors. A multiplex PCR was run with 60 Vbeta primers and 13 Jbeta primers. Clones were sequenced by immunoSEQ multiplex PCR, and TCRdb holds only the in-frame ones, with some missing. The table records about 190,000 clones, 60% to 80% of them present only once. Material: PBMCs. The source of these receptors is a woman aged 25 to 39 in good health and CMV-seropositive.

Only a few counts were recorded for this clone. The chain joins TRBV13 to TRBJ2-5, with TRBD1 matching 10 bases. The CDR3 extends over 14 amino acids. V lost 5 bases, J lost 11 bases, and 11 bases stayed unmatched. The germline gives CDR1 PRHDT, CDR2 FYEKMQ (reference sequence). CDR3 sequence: CASSKRDRGWEQYF. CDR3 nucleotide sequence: TGTGCCAGCAGCAAACGGGACAGGGGTTGGGAGCAGTACTTC.

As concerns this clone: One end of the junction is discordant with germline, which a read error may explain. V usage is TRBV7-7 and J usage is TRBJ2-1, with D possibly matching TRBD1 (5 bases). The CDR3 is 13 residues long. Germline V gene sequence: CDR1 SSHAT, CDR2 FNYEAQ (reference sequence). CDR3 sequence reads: CASSLSRVGEQFF. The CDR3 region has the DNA TGTGCTAGCAGCTTAAGCAGGGTGGGCGAGCAGTTCTTC.

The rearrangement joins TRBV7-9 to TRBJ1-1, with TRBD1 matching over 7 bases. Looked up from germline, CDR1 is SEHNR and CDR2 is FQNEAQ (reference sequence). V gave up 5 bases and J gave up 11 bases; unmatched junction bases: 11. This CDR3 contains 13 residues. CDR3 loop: CASSLLRTGLAFF. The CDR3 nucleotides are TGTGCCAGCAGCCTCCTCAGGACAGGCTTGGCTTTCTTT.

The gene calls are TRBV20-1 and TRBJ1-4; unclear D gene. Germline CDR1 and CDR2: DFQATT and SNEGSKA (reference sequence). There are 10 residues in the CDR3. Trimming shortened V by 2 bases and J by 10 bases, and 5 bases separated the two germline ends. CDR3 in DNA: TGCAGTGCTAGATCGGGAAAACTGTTTTTT. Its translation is CSARSGKLFF.